This T cell receptor beta chain was documented in a study of T cells in Graves' hyperthyroidism and ophthalmopathy. Hyperthyroidism in the patients, aged 18 to 65, was newly diagnosed and under 2 months in duration. Diagnosis relied on clinical symptoms, serum thyroxine and TRAb, thyroid ultrasound and orbital computed tomography. From RNA transcripts, TCR beta CDR3 regions were amplified. A set of HTBI primers served as the primers for a first-round RT-PCR of the TCR CDR3. Using its own MiXCR run on the multiplex PCR reads, TCRdb lists one record per CDR3 protein. The sample has about 400,000 distinct CDR3 sequences; about 16% are singletons. The CDR3 runs 19 residues. CDR1 and CDR2 from the germline V gene are SEHNR and FQNEAQ (reference sequence). The V segment lost 6 bases and the J segment 0 bases; nucleotides outside the gene matches: 11.

This clonotype originated in a woman aged 25 to 39 with Graves' hyperthyroidism. V usage is TRBV7-9 and J usage is TRBJ2-2, with 12 nucleotides matching TRBD2. Sequencing was performed on blood. This chain's CDR3 is CASRKSRLAGGPNTGELFF. The DNA of the CDR3 is TGTGCCAGCAGAAAATCAAGGCTAGCGGGAGGGCCGAACACCGGGGAGCTGTTTTTT. Full variable domain (rest looked up from reference TRBV7-9 and TRBJ2-2): DTGVSQNPRHKITKRGQNVTFRCDPISEHNRLYWYRQTLGQGPEFLTYFQNEAQLEKSRLLSDRFSAERPKGSFSTLEIQRTEQGDSAMYLCASRKSRLAGGPNTGELFFGEGSRLTVL.